This T cell receptor (beta chain) was obtained from a study of cytomegalovirus exposure and HLA in healthy donors. By frequency, this clone is medium-sized. V was pared by 0 bases and J by 0 bases, with 19 bases between. CDR3 length equals 19 residues. The germline V gene has CDR1 SGHTS and CDR2 YDEGEE. 13 Jbeta primers and 60 Vbeta primers were used for the PCR. Data came from immunoSEQ multiplex PCR; TCRdb stores just in-frame clones and leaves some out. The sample table includes around 40,000 clones. The sequencing sample was made of PBMCs. The receptor was isolated from a young man in good health and CMV-seronegative. The chain joins TRBV5-8 to TRBJ2-1; possibly TRBD1 for D (6 bases). CDR3 DNA sequence: TGTGCCAGCAGCTTGGGCCAGGGGACCCCCTGGAGCTCCTACAATGAGCAGTTCTTC. It translates to CASSLGQGTPWSSYNEQFF.